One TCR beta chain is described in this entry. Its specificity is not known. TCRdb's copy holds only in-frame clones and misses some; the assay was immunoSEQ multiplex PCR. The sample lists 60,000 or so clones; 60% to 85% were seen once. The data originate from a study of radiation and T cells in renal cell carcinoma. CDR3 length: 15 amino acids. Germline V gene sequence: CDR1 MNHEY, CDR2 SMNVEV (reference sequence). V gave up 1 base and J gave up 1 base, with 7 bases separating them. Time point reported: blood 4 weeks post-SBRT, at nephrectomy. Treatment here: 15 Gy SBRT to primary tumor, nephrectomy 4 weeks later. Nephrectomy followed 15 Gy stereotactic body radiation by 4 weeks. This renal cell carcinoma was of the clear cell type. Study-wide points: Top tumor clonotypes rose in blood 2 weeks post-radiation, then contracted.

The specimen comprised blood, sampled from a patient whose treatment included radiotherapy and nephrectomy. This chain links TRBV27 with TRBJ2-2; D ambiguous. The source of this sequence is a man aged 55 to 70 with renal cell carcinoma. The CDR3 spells CASSLFLGNTGELFF. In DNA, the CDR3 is TGTGCCAGCAGTTTATTTTTAGGGAACACCGGGGAGCTGTTTTTT.